Described below is a single TCR beta chain sequence and its context. Its antigen is unidentified. This sample is part of a study of Ad26.COV2.S vaccination and SARS-CoV-2 variants. Study context: Dosing was one shot or two shots 56 days apart. Points from the study as a whole: Reported post-vaccination CD8+ and CD4+ T cell responses to spike showed substantial breadth.

Measured with immunoSEQ multiplex PCR; TCRdb has only the in-frame clones, and not every one. The table records around 350,000 clones, 80% to 90% of them present only once. Documented treatment: roughly 18 received Ad26.COV2.S at low or high dose, single or two shots; about 5 received placebo; per-sample allocation not given. After the first vaccine or placebo injection, samples were drawn on day 63. CDR3 size: 12 residues. V was shortened by 2 bases and J by 2 bases, with 1 base between the two germline ends. The germline V gene encodes CDR1 SGHRS and CDR2 YFSETQ. The specimen was peripheral blood, collected in a trial of Ad26.COV2.S vaccine versus placebo. This receptor was obtained from a person between 18 and 65 years old who received the Ad26.COV2.S COVID-19 vaccine or a placebo. V is TRBV5-1 and J is TRBJ2-2; D not resolved. The CDR3 DNA sequence: TGCGCCAGCAGCTTAAACACCGGGGAGCTGTTTTTT. This gives the protein CASSLNTGELFF. Filled out from reference TRBV5-1 and TRBJ2-2, the complete variable domain reads KAGVTQTPRYLIKTRGQQVTLSCSPISGHRSVSWYQQTPGQGLQFLFEYFSETQRNKGNFPGRFSGRQFSNSRSEMNVSTLELGDSALYLCASSLNTGELFFGEGSRLTVL.